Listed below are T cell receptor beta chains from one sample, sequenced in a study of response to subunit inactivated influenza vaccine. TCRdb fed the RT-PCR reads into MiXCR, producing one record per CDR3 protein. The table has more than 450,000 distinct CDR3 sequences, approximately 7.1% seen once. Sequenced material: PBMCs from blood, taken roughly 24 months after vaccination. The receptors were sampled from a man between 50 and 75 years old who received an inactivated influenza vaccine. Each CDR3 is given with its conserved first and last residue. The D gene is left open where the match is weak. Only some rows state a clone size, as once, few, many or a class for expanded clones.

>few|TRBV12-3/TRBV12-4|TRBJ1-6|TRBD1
TGTGCCAGCACCATTTCCGGGACAGGGGTTTTCAATTCACCCCTCCACTTT
CASTISGTGVFNSPLHF
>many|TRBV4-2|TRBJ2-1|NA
TGTGCCAGCAGCCAAGAGCGGGCCCGACACAATGAGCAGTTCTTC
CASSQERARHNEQFF
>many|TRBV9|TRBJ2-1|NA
TGTGCCAGCAGCGCACAGGTGGGGGGATACAATGAGCAGTTCTTC
CASSAQVGGYNEQFF
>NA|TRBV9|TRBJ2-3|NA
TGTGCCAGCAGCGTAGAAGCTAGCACAGATACGCAGTATTTT
CASSVEASTDTQYF
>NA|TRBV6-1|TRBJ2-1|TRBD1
TGTGCCAGCAGTCGAGGGACAGGGGGCTGGAATGAGCAGTTCTTC
CASSRGTGGWNEQFF
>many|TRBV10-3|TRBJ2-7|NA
TGTGCCATCAGTGAGCAGAGCTCCTACGAGCAGTACTTC
CAISEQSSYEQYF
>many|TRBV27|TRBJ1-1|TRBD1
TGTGCCAGCAGTTTCGGACAGGCGAACACTGAAGCTTTCTTT
CASSFGQANTEAFF
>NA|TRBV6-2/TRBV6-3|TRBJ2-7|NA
TGTGCCAGCAGAGAAGGAGGGAATCCCTACGAGCAGTACTTC
CASREGGNPYEQYF
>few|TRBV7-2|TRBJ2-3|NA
TGTGCCAGCAGCTTAGCAAGCGCCCAGGGTCTCATTGTCACAGATACGCAGTATTTT
CASSLASAQGLIVTDTQYF
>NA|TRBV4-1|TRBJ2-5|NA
TGCGCCAGCAGCCAAGGAGTACGGGGCGTTGGGGAGACCCAGTACTTC
CASSQGVRGVGETQYF
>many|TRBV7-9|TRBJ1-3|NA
TGTGCCAGCAGCTTAGCGTCAAGCTCTGGAAACACCATATATTTT
CASSLASSSGNTIYF
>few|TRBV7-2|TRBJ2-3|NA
TGTGCCAGCAGCGGCGCAGGGGCGGCGGATACGCAGTATTTT
CASSGAGAADTQYF
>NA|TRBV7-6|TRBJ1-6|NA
TGTGCCAGCAGCCGCGGGGAGGGAAGGAATTCACCCCTCCACTTT
CASSRGEGRNSPLHF
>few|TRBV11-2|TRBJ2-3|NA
TGTGCCAGCTCCGATTCTAGGACGGCAGATACGCAGTATTTT
CASSDSRTADTQYF